This T cell receptor beta chain was sequenced during a study of T cells expressing NK-cell markers. Study at large: Investigators obtained TCR beta repertoires from sorted CD3+CD56+NKG2C+, CD3+CD56+NKG2C- and CD3+CD56-NKG2C+ T cells. Sequencing covered eight donors, seven HCMV-seropositive and one seronegative.

Study findings and constraints: Similarly, these clonotypes led the CD3+CD56-NKG2C+ fraction as well in four donors.

A word on this clonotype: Its antigen is as yet unknown.

In germline, CDR1 is LGHDT, CDR2 YNNKEL (reference sequence). This CDR3 spans 11 amino acids. TCRdb re-called the 5' RACE reads, yielding one record per CDR3 amino acid sequence without DNA. In all, the sample yields roughly 450,000 distinct CDR3 sequences. The gene calls are TRBV3-1 and TRBJ2-1; the D call of TRBD2 rests on TCRdb alone, since no DNA is present to check it. The sample comprised blood T cells: a sorted CD56 or NKG2C T cell subset, CD4+ or CD8+ T cells, or bulk PBMC T cells (not recorded which). The sequence came from a woman aged 50 to 60 in good health. The CDR3 is CASRSLAEQFF.